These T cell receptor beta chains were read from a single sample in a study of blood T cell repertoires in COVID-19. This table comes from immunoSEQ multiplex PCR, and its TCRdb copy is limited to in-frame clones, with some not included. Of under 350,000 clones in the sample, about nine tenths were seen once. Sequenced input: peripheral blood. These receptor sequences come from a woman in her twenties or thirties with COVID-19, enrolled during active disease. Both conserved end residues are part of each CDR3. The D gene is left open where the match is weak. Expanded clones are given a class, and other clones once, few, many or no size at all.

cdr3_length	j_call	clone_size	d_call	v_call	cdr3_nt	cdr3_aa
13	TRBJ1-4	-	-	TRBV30	TGTGCCTGGTATAACCTCCCTCGGGAAAAACTGTTTTTT	CAWYNLPREKLFF
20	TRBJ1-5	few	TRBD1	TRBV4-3	TGCGCCAGCAGCCAGGGGACAGGGGGGGTCTCCCAATTGGGCAATCAGCCCCAGCATTTT	CASSQGTGGVSQLGNQPQHF
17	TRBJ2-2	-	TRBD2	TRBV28	TGTGCCAGCAGTTTATCGGCACTAGCGGGAGTCACCGGGGAGCTGTTTTTT	CASSLSALAGVTGELFF
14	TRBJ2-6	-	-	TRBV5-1	TGCGCCAGCAGTCTAAGCTCCGGGGCCAACGTCCTGACTTTC	CASSLSSGANVLTF
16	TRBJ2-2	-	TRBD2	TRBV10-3	TGTGCCATCACCGGGACTAGCGGACCGAACACCGGGGAGCTGTTTTTT	CAITGTSGPNTGELFF
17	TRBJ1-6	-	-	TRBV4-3	TGCGCCAGCAGCCAGGGGACACCGAGCTCCTATAATTCACCCCTCCACTTT	CASSQGTPSSYNSPLHF
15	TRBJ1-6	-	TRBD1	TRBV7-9	TGTGCCAGCAGCTTAAGGCAGGGGGCTGGTTCACCCCTCCACTTT	CASSLRQGAGSPLHF
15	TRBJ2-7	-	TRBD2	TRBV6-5	TGTGCCAGCAGTCTCCTTCTAGCGGGAGGGGCCGAGCAGTACTTC	CASSLLLAGGAEQYF
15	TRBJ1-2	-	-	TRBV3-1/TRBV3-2	TGTGCCAGCAGCCAAGATGGAACAGCCAACTATGGCTACACCTTC	CASSQDGTANYGYTF
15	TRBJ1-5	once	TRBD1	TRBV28	TGTGCCAGCAGAACTGACAGGGAGGGCAATCAGCCCCAGCATTTT	CASRTDREGNQPQHF
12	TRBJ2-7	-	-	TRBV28	TGTGCCAGCACTAGCGCGACCTACGAGCAGTACTTC	CASTSATYEQYF
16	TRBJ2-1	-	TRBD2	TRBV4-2	TGTGCCAGCAGCCAAGGTAGCGGGAGCTCCTACAATGAGCAGTTCTTC	CASSQGSGSSYNEQFF
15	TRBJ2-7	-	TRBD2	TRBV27	TGTGCCAGCAGTCCGCTCTTAGCGGGAGTCTCCGAGCAGTACTTC	CASSPLLAGVSEQYF
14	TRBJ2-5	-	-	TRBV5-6	TGTGCCAGCAGCTTCTCCGGGACACCGGAGACCCAGTACTTC	CASSFSGTPETQYF
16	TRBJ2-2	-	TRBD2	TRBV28	TGTGCCACCCGGGACTACCCTATGTTTAACACCGGGGAGCTGTTTTTT	CATRDYPMFNTGELFF
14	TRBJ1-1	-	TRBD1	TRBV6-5	TGTGCCAGCTATCGGGGACAGGGGGCGGCTGAAGCTTTCTTT	CASYRGQGAAEAFF
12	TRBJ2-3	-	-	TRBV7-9	TGTGCCAGCAGCTTAGGACTAGATACGCAGTATTTT	CASSLGLDTQYF
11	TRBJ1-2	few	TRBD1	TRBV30	TGTGCCTCTCGACAGGGCGGTGGCTACACCTTC	CASRQGGGYTF
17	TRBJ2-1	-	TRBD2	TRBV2	TGTGCCAGCAGTGAAGATCTCGGGCTAGCGGAACACAATGAGCAGTTCTTC	CASSEDLGLAEHNEQFF
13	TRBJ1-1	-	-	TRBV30	TGTGCCTGGAGTCGGGACACGAACACTGAAGCTTTCTTT	CAWSRDTNTEAFF
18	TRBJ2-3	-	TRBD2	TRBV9	TGTGCCAGCAGCGTAGGAATAGCGGGAGGTATTAGCACAGATACGCAGTATTTT	CASSVGIAGGISTDTQYF
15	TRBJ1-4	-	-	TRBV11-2	TGTGCCAGCAGCTTAGGCGGAGGTCCTAATGAAAAACTGTTTTTT	CASSLGGGPNEKLFF
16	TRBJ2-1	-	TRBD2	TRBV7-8	TGTGCCAGCAGCCCGGGAGGGGGTGGCTCCTACAATGAGCAGTTCTTC	CASSPGGGGSYNEQFF
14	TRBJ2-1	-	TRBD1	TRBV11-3	TGTGCCAGCAGCTCGAGGACAGGGAAGGGCGAGCAGTTCTTC	CASSSRTGKGEQFF